Presented here are 30 T cell receptor beta chains from one specimen sequenced in a study of blood T cell repertoires in COVID-19. Profiled with immunoSEQ multiplex PCR; TCRdb holds only in-frame clones, not every one. Found here are about 280,000 clones, around 85% of them singletons; the top ten hold around 2.5%. The sequencing sample was made of PBMCs or T cells enriched from blood (not recorded which). These receptors were taken from a woman in her fifties or sixties who had recovered from COVID-19.

This rearrangement joins TRBV6-5 to TRBJ2-7, with 13 nucleotides matching TRBD2. The CDR3 covers 15 residues. Germline lookup yields CDR1 MNHEY and CDR2 SVGAGI. J was trimmed by 6 bases and V by 3 bases; bases with no gene match: 5. The DNA of the CDR3 is TGTGCCAGCAGTTATGGTGGGACTAGCGGGGTCGAGCAGTACTTC. Protein product: CASSYGGTSGVEQYF.

This chain uses TRBV5-6 with TRBJ2-2, with D unclear. CDR1 is SGHDT and CDR2 is YYEEEE in the germline V gene. V was trimmed by 3 bases and J by 7 bases, leaving 10 bases between them. The CDR3 consists of 13 residues. CDR3 in DNA: TGTGCCAGCAGCTCAATAGAAAACGGGGAGCTGTTTTTT. This codes for CASSSIENGELFF.

This chain connects TRBV5-1 to TRBJ2-7; 7 nucleotides agree with TRBD1. The germline V gene encodes CDR1 SGHRS and CDR2 YFSETQ. CDR3 length: 15 residues. The V gene end was trimmed by 2 bases and the J gene end by 1 base; junction bases not matched to a gene: 6. Written as DNA, the CDR3 is TGCGCCAGCAGCTTAGACCGACAGGGTTCCTACGAGCAGTACTTC. Residues: CASSLDRQGSYEQYF. The complete variable domain, with remaining parts taken from reference TRBV5-1 and TRBJ2-7, reads KAGVTQTPRYLIKTRGQQVTLSCSPISGHRSVSWYQQTPGQGLQFLFEYFSETQRNKGNFPGRFSGRQFSNSRSEMNVSTLELGDSALYLCASSLDRQGSYEQYFGPGTRLTVT.

The CDR3 loop reads CASSELAGPPIRYF. The CDR3 DNA sequence: TGTGCCAGCAGTGAACTAGCAGGACCCCCCATCAGGTACTTC. The chain employs TRBV6-1 and TRBJ2-4, with a possible D match to TRBD2 (5 bases). V was cut by 2 bases and J by 15 bases, with 20 bases left in between. CDR1 and CDR2 from the germline V gene are MNHNS and SASEGT. The CDR3 has 14 amino acids.

The chain joins TRBV28 to TRBJ1-6; TRBD1 matches at 8 bases. The length of the CDR3 is 15 residues. Germline V gene sequence: CDR1 MDHEN, CDR2 SYDVKM. The V and J ends lost 5 bases and 6 bases, in that order; junction bases with no gene match: 6. CDR3 in amino acids: CASSTGQVFNSPLHF. The CDR3 DNA reads as TGTGCCAGCAGTACGGGACAGGTTTTTAATTCACCCCTCCACTTT.

On this clone itself: This sample includes further DNA sequences coding for the same CDR3. This chain links TRBV19 with TRBJ1-5; 7 positions match TRBD1. The CDR3 loop spans 12 amino acids. The ends lost 8 bases at V and 7 bases at J; junction bases unmatched: 5. CDR1 is LNHDA, CDR2 SQIVND, per germline (reference sequence). CDR3 sequence (DNA): TGTGCCAGTCGACAGGGTGGGCAGCCCCAGCATTTT. Its protein product is CASRQGGQPQHF.

The V and J genes are TRBV19 and TRBJ2-3; 11 bases map to TRBD2. This CDR3 region has 16 residues. Germline trimming cut 1 base from V and 5 bases from J; bases unmatched to any gene: 5. From germline, CDR1 is LNHDA and CDR2 SQIVND (reference sequence). The CDR3, as DNA: TGTGCCAGTAGTATAGGACTAGCGGGGAGGTTAGATACGCAGTATTTT. It codes for CASSIGLAGRLDTQYF.

The chain carries TRBV19 and TRBJ1-4, with a weak D call TRBD1 (5 bases). CDR1 and CDR2 (germline): LNHDA, SQIVND (reference sequence). V was shortened by 5 bases and J by 2 bases, with 15 bases between the two germline ends. This CDR3 has 16 residues. CDR3 region: CASSPTARITNEKLFF. In DNA, the CDR3 is TGTGCCAGTAGTCCGACAGCCCGAATTACTAATGAAAAACTGTTTTTT.

The CDR3 loop reads CATSRGGLQGISGYTF. CDR3 in DNA: TGTGCCACCAGCAGAGGGGGGCTCCAGGGGATAAGTGGCTACACCTTC. The V gene is TRBV15, the J gene TRBJ1-2; tentative D call: TRBD1 (6 bases). V was trimmed by 1 base and J by 7 bases, leaving 19 bases between them. CDR3 length: 16 amino acids. The germline V gene has CDR1 LNHNV and CDR2 YYDKDF (reference sequence).

This chain joins TRBV6-5 and TRBJ1-1; possibly TRBD1 for D (6 bases). The germline CDR1 and CDR2 sequences are MNHEY and SVGAGI. The ends were cut back, 3 bases at V and 4 bases at J, with 18 bases in the middle. This CDR3 has 16 residues. The CDR3 DNA reads as TGTGCCAGCAGTTATTGGGGGCGACAGATGGGCACTGAAGCTTTCTTT. Translated, it gives CASSYWGRQMGTEAFF.

The J gene is TRBJ1-6, the V gene TRBV30, with 10 bases identical to TRBD1. This CDR3 is 15 amino acids long. Germline V gene data show CDR1 as GTSNPN and CDR2 as SVGIG (reference sequence). Trimming removed 5 bases from V and 10 bases from J; junction bases left unmatched: 11. The DNA for the CDR3 is TGTGCCTGGGTGCCCCGGGACAGGGGTGAATCACCCCTCCACTTT. It specifies CAWVPRDRGESPLHF. The variable domain in full, completed from reference TRBV30 and TRBJ1-6, reads SQTIHQWPATLVQPVGSPLSLECTVEGTSNPNLYWYRQAAGRGLQLLFYSVGIGQISSEVPQNLSASRPQDRQFILSSKKLLLSDSGFYLCAWVPRDRGESPLHFGNGTRLTVT.

The J gene is TRBJ2-3, the V gene TRBV19; the D gene is possibly TRBD1 (6 bases). The V gene's germline CDR1 is LNHDA and CDR2 SQIVND (reference sequence). Trimming pared 6 bases from V and 5 bases from J, leaving 12 bases between. The CDR3 is 13 residues long. The CDR3 DNA is TGTGCCAGTAGCCCAAGCAGGGGAGATACGCAGTATTTT. Translation gives CASSPSRGDTQYF.

The chain combines TRBV19 with TRBJ2-1; 7 bases align to TRBD1. CDR1 is LNHDA, CDR2 SQIVND, per germline (reference sequence). V gave up 3 bases and J gave up 3 bases; unmatched junction bases: 5. The CDR3 loop spans 15 amino acids. CDR3 region: CASSIARQGYNEQFF. The CDR3 DNA reads as TGTGCCAGTAGTATTGCCCGACAGGGCTACAATGAGCAGTTCTTC.

Concerning this clone itself: Distinct nucleotide sequences in the sample also encode this CDR3. The chain couples TRBV14 to TRBJ1-1; no clear D gene. The CDR3 spans 13 residues. V gave up 5 bases and J gave up 1 base, with 8 bases separating them. Germline values: CDR1 SGHDN, CDR2 FVKESK. The DNA of the CDR3 is TGTGCCAGCAGCAAAACGAGGAACACTGAAGCTTTCTTT. Residues: CASSKTRNTEAFF.

The chain's CDR3 is CASRHGNQPQHF. DNA for the CDR3: TGTGCCAGTAGACACGGCAATCAGCCCCAGCATTTT. V gene TRBV19 combines with J gene TRBJ1-5; D is ambiguous. Germline CDR1 and CDR2: LNHDA and SQIVND (reference sequence). CDR3 size: 12 residues. Trimming shortened V by 6 bases and J by 2 bases, and 5 bases separated the two germline ends.

This rearrangement joins TRBV19 to TRBJ1-5; tentatively, D is TRBD1 (5 bases). This CDR3 is 15 amino acids long. Per germline, CDR1 LNHDA and CDR2 SQIVND (reference sequence). V dropped 1 base and J dropped 3 bases, with 10 bases sitting between them. CDR3 protein: CASSIGHRFNQPQHF. In DNA, the CDR3 is TGTGCCAGTAGTATAGGCCACAGGTTCAATCAGCCCCAGCATTTT.

The V gene is TRBV5-8, the J gene TRBJ1-3, with 9 bases identical to TRBD1. Germline CDR1 and CDR2: SGHTS and YDEGEE. The V segment lost 2 bases and the J segment 4 bases; nucleotides outside the gene matches: 7. The CDR3 is 16 amino acids. The CDR3: CASSFRDRVYGNTIYF. CDR3 sequence (DNA): TGTGCCAGCAGCTTCCGGGACAGGGTGTACGGAAACACCATATATTTT.

As DNA, the CDR3 is TGTGCCAGTAGTGTGGGGCAGGGCCGCTTTGGGCCCCAGCATTTT. This translates into CASSVGQGRFGPQHF. The rearrangement links TRBV19 to TRBJ1-5; tentatively, D is TRBD1 (5 bases). From germline, CDR1 is LNHDA and CDR2 SQIVND (reference sequence). Trimming pared 5 bases from V and 9 bases from J, leaving 20 bases between. CDR3 size: 15 residues.

The chain recombines TRBV2 with TRBJ1-5, with TRBD1 identical over 10 bases. Germline V gene data show CDR1 as SNHLY and CDR2 as FYNNEI. Trimming cost V 6 bases and J 3 bases; bases outside gene matches: 5. This CDR3 has 15 residues. The CDR3 DNA is TGTGCCAGCAGCCCCGGGACAGGGGACAATCAGCCCCAGCATTTT. Translated: CASSPGTGDNQPQHF.

The rearrangement links TRBV7-9 to TRBJ1-5; 9 bases fit TRBD1. The CDR3 loop spans 14 amino acids. The germline CDR1 and CDR2 sequences are SEHNR and FQNEAQ (reference sequence). The V segment lost 4 bases and the J segment 6 bases; nucleotides outside the gene matches: 4. The CDR3 reads CASSSGQGSQPQHF. The CDR3 coding sequence is TGTGCCAGCAGCTCGGGACAGGGATCTCAGCCCCAGCATTTT.

The chain recombines TRBV27 with TRBJ2-3, with D tentatively TRBD1 (6 bases). The V gene lost 3 bases and the J gene lost 6 bases, with 7 bases spanning the gap. Germline loops: CDR1 MNHEY, CDR2 SMNVEV (reference sequence). The CDR3 length is 12 residues. CDR3 bases: TGTGCCAGCAGTTTGAGGGGGGATACGCAGTATTTT. It encodes CASSLRGDTQYF.

The V and J genes are TRBV11-2 and TRBJ2-3; no clear D gene. Germline assignment: CDR1 SGHAT and CDR2 FQNNGV. Trimming removed 3 bases from V and 6 bases from J, with 10 bases in between. This CDR3 is 13 amino acids long. CDR3 residues: CASSFSDQDTQYF. DNA of the CDR3: TGTGCCAGCAGCTTTTCCGATCAGGATACGCAGTATTTT.

This chain links TRBV30 with TRBJ1-3, with D possibly TRBD1 on 6 matching bases. Trimming took 0 bases from V and 0 from J, leaving 9 bases between them. This CDR3 has 15 amino acids. CDR1 is GTSNPN and CDR2 is SVGIG in the germline V gene (reference sequence). CDR3 protein: CAWSVWGRSGNTIYF. CDR3 DNA sequence: TGTGCCTGGAGTGTATGGGGGCGCTCTGGAAACACCATATATTTT.

The V gene is TRBV11-2, the J gene TRBJ2-7; no clear D gene. Trimming took off 5 bases at V and 1 base at J, with 15 bases between the two ends. Germline V gene sequence: CDR1 SGHAT, CDR2 FQNNGV. The CDR3 loop spans 15 amino acids. The CDR3 loop reads CASSPYRQASYEQYF. The CDR3 DNA reads TGTGCCAGCAGCCCATATCGGCAGGCTTCCTACGAGCAGTACTTC.

This clone has just one count. The chain joins TRBV9 to TRBJ2-5; 7 bases are shared with TRBD2. Unmatched junction bases numbered 9, after V lost 3 bases and J lost 1 base. Germline V gives CDR1 SGDLS, CDR2 YYNGEE. This CDR3 is built from 16 residues. CDR3 residues: CASSARLAAGQETQYF. CDR3 DNA sequence: TGTGCCAGCAGCGCCCGACTAGCCGCCGGCCAAGAGACCCAGTACTTC. The full variable domain, completed using reference TRBV9 and TRBJ2-5, is DSGVTQTPKHLITATGQRVTLRCSPRSGDLSVYWYQQSLDQGLQFLIQYYNGEERAKGNILERFSAQQFPDLHSELNLSSLELGDSALYFCASSARLAAGQETQYFGPGTRLLVL.

The V call is TRBV5-1, the J call TRBJ2-4, with 7 bases matching TRBD2. V was clipped by 4 bases and J by 7 bases; unmatched bases: 8. In germline, CDR1 is SGHRS, CDR2 YFSETQ. The CDR3 has 14 residues. For the CDR3, the DNA is TGCGCCAGCAGCCGGGTGCAGGGAGGGAACATTCAGTACTTC. Translated, it gives CASSRVQGGNIQYF.

Comment on this clone: The sample carries other DNA sequences with the same CDR3. The V call is TRBV5-1, the J call TRBJ1-1; 8 positions agree with TRBD1. The germline gives CDR1 SGHRS, CDR2 YFSETQ. This CDR3 contains 15 residues. The V gene end was trimmed by 4 bases and the J gene end by 0 bases; junction bases not matched to a gene: 5. Here the CDR3 reads CASSIRQGMNTEAFF. The DNA for the CDR3 is TGCGCCAGCAGCATTAGACAGGGGATGAACACTGAAGCTTTCTTT.

The rearrangement uses TRBV6-6 and TRBJ2-3, with TRBD1 as a possible D gene (5 bases). Germline loops: CDR1 MNHNY, CDR2 SVGAGI (reference sequence). The V and J ends lost 4 bases and 6 bases respectively, with 11 bases between them. The CDR3 totals 13 residues. DNA of the CDR3: TGTGCCAGCAGTTTCCAAGGGGTGGATACGCAGTATTTT. Protein product: CASSFQGVDTQYF.

DNA of the CDR3: TGTGCCAGCAGTTTAGCGGGAGGGCCTTACAATGAGCAGTTCTTC. Protein product: CASSLAGGPYNEQFF. The chain carries TRBV27 and TRBJ2-1, with 9 bases aligning to TRBD2. V was clipped by 2 bases and J by 4 bases; unmatched bases: 3. The CDR3 spans 15 residues. Per germline, CDR1 MNHEY and CDR2 SMNVEV (reference sequence).

The gene calls are TRBV7-8 and TRBJ1-6, with TRBD1 matching 7 bases. CDR3 length equals 15 residues. Germline values: CDR1 SGHVS, CDR2 FQNEAQ. V was clipped by 5 bases and J by 8 bases; unmatched bases: 9. In nucleotides, the CDR3 is TGTGCCAGCAGCGACGCCGGGACAGAAGATTCACCCCTCCACTTT. It codes for CASSDAGTEDSPLHF.